Included here is one TCR beta chain sequence, with context. Libraries were prepared by immunoSEQ multiplex PCR; TCRdb keeps only in-frame clonotypes and omits some of them. In the table there are about 77,000 clones, 85% to 90% of which are singletons. The CDR3 has 16 amino acids. CDR1 SGDLS and CDR2 YYNGEE come from the germline V gene. Trimming stripped 4 bases from V and 0 bases from J, with 17 bases between. The data were obtained in a study of OX40 agonist ivuxolimab in advanced cancers. Source: CD4+ or CD8+ T cells sorted from blood, taken in a trial of the OX40 agonist ivuxolimab. The receptor comes from an adult with an advanced solid tumor such as melanoma, head and neck, liver or kidney cancer. The chain employs TRBV9 and TRBJ2-7; no firm D call. The CDR3 coding sequence is TGTGCCAGCAGCCCCTTCGAGGCCTCCTACTCCTACGAGCAGTACTTC. Protein: CASSPFEASYSYEQYF.